This T cell receptor (beta chain) appears in the sequencing data of a study of CD8 T cells in ankylosing spondylitis listed by TCRdb under 2017. Concerning the study at large: T cell receptor beta repertoires were profiled in healthy donors and ankylosing spondylitis patients so that disease-linked TCR variants could be found. The full study cohort was made up of about 25 ankylosing spondylitis patients and 108 healthy donors. Peripheral blood samples were taken, and synovial fluid was additionally collected from ankylosing spondylitis patients.

Points on this clonotype: Its antigen target is currently unknown. Within one base of it there is no much larger clone, and no base qualities were kept.

Points the paper makes about the study in general: The disease-linked clones were reported to be significantly enriched in matched synovial fluid samples from ankylosing spondylitis patients. The disease-linked clones showed a CD8+ phenotype and occurred at relatively low frequencies in peripheral blood. Some TCR beta motif variants had previously been reported in synovial fluid and blood of reactive arthritis patients, which suggested common disease-initiation mechanisms. Blood from ankylosing spondylitis patients appeared to be characterized by a TCR beta motif made up of seven or eight highly homologous amino acid variants.

TCRdb lists the instrument as Illumina HiSeq 2500. Quantitative 5'-RACE with molecular barcodes was the method used to prepare the TCR beta libraries. The paper's processing steps were these. A new computational method, built on a probabilistic model of VDJ rearrangement, was used to identify disease-linked TCR variants. TCRdb reprocessed the public reads (quality trimming at Q25 with fastp, clone calling with MiXCR) and kept in-frame beta chains. For every CDR3 protein sequence, its rows merge into one entry that carries the most common genes and DNA. These V and J calls originate from TCRdb's pipeline instead of the authors' own analysis. The table for this sample lists approximately 250,000 distinct CDR3 sequences; roughly 32% of them were counted only once. The ten largest clones add up to around 4.5% of the sample. The sample comprised blood, either unsorted or a sorted T cell fraction (not recorded which). This receptor was identified in a male donor with ankylosing spondylitis or in good health (not recorded which).

The CDR3: CASSQGRYYEQYF. The nucleotide sequence is given as TGTGCCAGCAGCCAAGGACGGTACTACGAGCAGTACTTC. The rearranged segments are TRBV3-1 and TRBJ2-7, with the identity of the D gene unclear. V loses 1 base of germline sequence and J loses 3 bases, and the interval between the two ends is 7 bases. The germline V gene (reference sequence) gives CDR1 as LGHDT and CDR2 as YNNKEL. Inclusive of the bounding cysteine and phenylalanine, the CDR3 is 13 residues long. The CDR3 DNA has 39 bases and is translated from base 1.